The T cell receptor (beta chain) under discussion was sequenced for a study of T-cell reconstitution after alpha-beta-depleted transplantation in children. Study observations and caveats: Several hundred expanded graft clones reportedly were the source of alpha-beta T cells about two months after transplant. At one year after transplant, newly produced T cells mostly accounted for T-cell counts and diversity. Surviving recipient T cells and thymic progenitors underlay high day-60 TCRbeta diversity in some patients.

In this sample, this clonotype turned up many times. Its antigen remains unknown. During its preparation, the TCRbeta library received unique molecular identifiers. TCRdb used MiXCR to reprocess the PCR reads, holding one entry per CDR3 protein. This sample carries approximately 300,000 distinct CDR3 sequences, around 7.3% of them seen once, and the ten largest clones take approximately 8.2%. The sequences come from peripheral blood, collected 360 days after TCRalphabeta/CD19-depleted stem cell transplant. The TCR comes from a female patient aged 2-9 years who had a stem cell transplant for Fanconi anemia, so the T cells may come from the graft donor.

The chain's CDR3 is CASSFGLESYEQYF. The CDR3, as DNA: TGCGCCAGCAGCTTTGGACTAGAATCCTACGAGCAGTACTTC. The chain has TRBV5-1 and TRBJ2-7, with 7 bases identical to TRBD2. The germline gives CDR1 SGHRS, CDR2 YFSETQ. Trimming cost V 2 bases and J 1 base; bases outside gene matches: 3. The CDR3 sequence is 14 residues long.